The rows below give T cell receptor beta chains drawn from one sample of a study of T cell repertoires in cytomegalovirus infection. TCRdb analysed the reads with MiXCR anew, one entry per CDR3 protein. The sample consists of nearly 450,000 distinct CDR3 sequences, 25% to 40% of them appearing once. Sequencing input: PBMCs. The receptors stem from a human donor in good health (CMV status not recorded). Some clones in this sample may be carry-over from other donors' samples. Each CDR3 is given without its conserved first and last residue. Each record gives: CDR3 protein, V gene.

CDR3 protein: ASRPGLATTDTQY
V gene: TRBV6-6

CDR3 protein: ASSGGGRTDTQY
V gene: TRBV12-3/TRBV12-4

CDR3 protein: ASSSSRDRGKKLF
V gene: TRBV7-2

CDR3 protein: ASSLFGTENTEAF
V gene: TRBV7-8

CDR3 protein: ASSPDGARNSPLH
V gene: TRBV4-3

CDR3 protein: ASSLPGLPSYNEQF
V gene: TRBV11-2

CDR3 protein: AISPGRGQETQY
V gene: TRBV10-3

CDR3 protein: ATSLGQRITDTQY
V gene: TRBV15

CDR3 protein: ASGRSYEQY
V gene: TRBV7-9

CDR3 protein: SSSQGPSDGYT
V gene: TRBV4-1

CDR3 protein: ASSLGTVDGYT
V gene: TRBV5-6

CDR3 protein: ASSLQTGTDGYT
V gene: TRBV19

CDR3 protein: ASRTAGGSYEQY
V gene: TRBV19

CDR3 protein: ASSLGGMGKNEQF
V gene: TRBV7-3

CDR3 protein: ASSRGERTELENLF
V gene: TRBV11-3

CDR3 protein: ASSYAGSSYNEQF
V gene: TRBV6-8

CDR3 protein: ATSVLGEDTQY
V gene: TRBV24-1

CDR3 protein: ASSARAARTGSYNEQF
V gene: TRBV18

CDR3 protein: ASSSTPAGRGYGYT
V gene: TRBV7-3

CDR3 protein: ASSLTSGRNEQF
V gene: TRBV7-2

CDR3 protein: ASSPDRWDRETDTQY
V gene: TRBV4-1

CDR3 protein: ASSSLANTEAF
V gene: TRBV12-3/TRBV12-4

CDR3 protein: ASSSTRQLLLGSGANVLT
V gene: TRBV27

CDR3 protein: ASSPGLGCEQY
V gene: TRBV4-1

CDR3 protein: ANKIRDRVAGELF
V gene: TRBV6-8

CDR3 protein: ATGYTEAF
V gene: TRBV27

CDR3 protein: ASSESGGSYGYT
V gene: TRBV6-1

CDR3 protein: AAAKSGLAGGYTGELF
V gene: TRBV4-2

CDR3 protein: ASRTGTGTSYEQY
V gene: TRBV12-3/TRBV12-4

CDR3 protein: ASSLTVGGPSPETQY
V gene: TRBV12-3/TRBV12-4

CDR3 protein: ASSFRGPSNEKLF
V gene: TRBV11-2

CDR3 protein: ASSRDRSTNEKLF
V gene: TRBV7-9

CDR3 protein: ASSLALPAPLH
V gene: TRBV7-2

CDR3 protein: ATSDSRTASTDTQY
V gene: TRBV24-1

CDR3 protein: ASSFLTGPSEKLF
V gene: TRBV12-3/TRBV12-4

CDR3 protein: ASSKTWTGGELSGNTIY
V gene: TRBV18

CDR3 protein: ASSLYSSMNTEAF
V gene: TRBV12-3/TRBV12-4

CDR3 protein: ASSFPAGNTIY
V gene: TRBV12-3/TRBV12-4

CDR3 protein: ASSLVKNTEAF
V gene: TRBV12-3/TRBV12-4

CDR3 protein: SARLGQGATEAF
V gene: TRBV20-1

CDR3 protein: ASSYSGGDSYEQY
V gene: TRBV6-6

CDR3 protein: ASSPGGGSSYEQY
V gene: TRBV7-8

CDR3 protein: ASSLDRSSYNEQF
V gene: TRBV19

CDR3 protein: SARAGRGYNEQF
V gene: TRBV20-1

CDR3 protein: ASSWGQGARGYT
V gene: TRBV12-3/TRBV12-4

CDR3 protein: ATSLTSFETQY
V gene: TRBV15

CDR3 protein: ASSQDTSGNEQF
V gene: TRBV3-1